This passage covers 12 T cell receptor beta chains from one sample sequenced in a study of blood T cell repertoires in COVID-19. Profiled with immunoSEQ multiplex PCR; TCRdb holds only in-frame clones, not every one. The data contain 200,000 to 250,000 clones, roughly 88% of them singletons. Sequencing was carried out using peripheral blood. These receptors were collected from a human donor in a cohort sampled during active COVID-19.

In regard to this clone: Other DNA sequences in the same sample also yield this CDR3. This chain joins TRBV28 and TRBJ2-2, with 7 positions matching TRBD2. V gave up 3 bases and J gave up 5 bases; unmatched junction bases: 6. The germline gives CDR1 MDHEN, CDR2 SYDVKM. The CDR3 length is 15 residues. The CDR3, as DNA: TGTGCCAGCAGTTTGGGCGGGAGTCGGACCGGGGAGCTGTTTTTT. Its translation is CASSLGGSRTGELFF.

The V and J genes are TRBV3-1 (or the pseudogene TRBV3-2) and TRBJ2-2, with D uncertain. V lost 1 base, J lost 0 bases, and 15 bases lay in between. This CDR3 comprises 18 residues. Germline V CDR1 and CDR2: LGHDT, YNNKEL (reference sequence). The CDR3 loop reads CASSQGWSSPTNTGELFF. The CDR3 bases are TGTGCCAGCAGCCAAGGGTGGTCAAGCCCAACGAACACCGGGGAGCTGTTTTTT.

This clone appeared a single time. The V and J genes are TRBV19 and TRBJ2-1; D is perhaps TRBD2 (5 bases). Germline V gene sequence: CDR1 LNHDA, CDR2 SQIVND (reference sequence). Trimming cost V 11 bases and J 4 bases, with 18 bases left between them. This CDR3 region has 14 residues. The CDR3 protein is CASTRTRGYNEQFF. DNA for the CDR3: TGTGCCTCTACTCGGACCCGCGGGTACAATGAGCAGTTCTTC.

The rearrangement joins TRBV14 to TRBJ2-7; D remains unclear. The CDR3 consists of 12 residues. V was trimmed by 1 base and J by 2 bases, leaving 3 bases between them. Per the germline V gene, CDR1 is SGHDN and CDR2 is FVKESK. This CDR3 is CASSQGPYEQYF. The CDR3 nucleotides read TGTGCCAGCAGCCAAGGGCCCTACGAGCAGTACTTC.

This rearrangement joins TRBV7-9 to TRBJ1-2; maybe TRBD1 (5 bases). The CDR3 is made up of 15 amino acids. Germline-derived CDR1 and CDR2 are SEHNR and FQNEAQ (reference sequence). With 4 bases removed from V and 2 bases from J, the gap between germline ends came to 14 bases. Written as DNA, the CDR3 is TGTGCCAGCAGCTCGCGAAGGGGCGGAAACTATGGCTACACCTTC. Protein sequence: CASSSRRGGNYGYTF.

The V and J genes are TRBV3-1 (or the pseudogene TRBV3-2) and TRBJ2-5; 10 bases fit TRBD2. Germline CDR1 is LGHDT and CDR2 is YNNKEL (reference sequence). V lost 1 base to trimming and J lost 5 bases; unmatched junction nucleotides: 7. The CDR3 length is 16 residues. The DNA for the CDR3 is TGTGCCAGCAGCCAAGCAGCTAGCGGGAGAGGGGAGACCCAGTACTTC. Residues: CASSQAASGRGETQYF.

J is TRBJ2-3 and V is TRBV5-5; 7 bases line up with TRBD2. The CDR3 sequence is 16 residues long. CDR1 is SGHKS and CDR2 is YYEKEE in the germline V gene (reference sequence). Unmatched junction bases numbered 4, after V lost 0 bases and J lost 0 bases. The CDR3 coding sequence is TGTGCCAGCAGCTTGGGACTAGCCTCTAGCACAGATACGCAGTATTTT. It is translated as CASSLGLASSTDTQYF.

The genes are TRBV5-4 and TRBJ2-7; TRBD1 matches 11 bases. This CDR3 contains 15 residues. With V trimmed by 4 bases and J by 3 bases, 6 bases remained unmatched. Germline V CDR1 and CDR2: SGHNT, YYREEE (reference sequence). The DNA for the CDR3 is TGTGCCAGCAGCCACCAGGGACAGGGGGGCTACGAGCAGTACTTC. Amino acid sequence: CASSHQGQGGYEQYF.

The chain carries TRBV2 and TRBJ2-3, with TRBD2 identical over 14 bases. V was clipped by 4 bases and J by 4 bases; unmatched bases: 4. Germline V CDR1 and CDR2: SNHLY, FYNNEI. The CDR3 is made up of 16 amino acids. The CDR3 nucleotides read TGTGCCAGCAGTGTGGGACTAGCGGGAGAGTCAGATACGCAGTATTTT. Its protein is CASSVGLAGESDTQYF.

V usage is TRBV24-1 and J usage is TRBJ2-1; 8 bases agree with TRBD2. Trimming took 0 bases from V and 5 from J; bases not matched to a gene: 8. The CDR3 length is 17 residues. Looked up from germline, CDR1 is KGHDR and CDR2 is SFDVKD. Here the CDR3 reads CATSDLHEAGEDNEQFF. Written as DNA, the CDR3 is TGTGCCACCAGTGATTTGCATGAAGCGGGAGAGGACAATGAGCAGTTCTTC.

This chain links TRBV2 with TRBJ2-7; maybe TRBD2 (6 bases). Germline CDR1 SNHLY, CDR2 FYNNEI. The CDR3 runs to 14 residues. V lost 8 bases, J lost 2 bases, and 16 bases lay in between. This CDR3 is CASRGRDLPYEQYF. The DNA for the CDR3 is TGTGCCAGCCGGGGCCGGGACTTACCCTACGAGCAGTACTTC.

This sequence joins TRBV6-5 and TRBJ2-1, with a weak D call TRBD2 (6 bases). CDR3 length: 15 amino acids. Trimming stripped 5 bases from V and 12 bases from J, with 23 bases between. Looked up from germline, CDR1 is MNHEY and CDR2 is SVGAGI. The CDR3 here is CASSRNRDSPRMQFF. The CDR3 DNA reads as TGTGCCAGCAGTAGAAACCGGGACTCCCCTAGAATGCAGTTCTTC.